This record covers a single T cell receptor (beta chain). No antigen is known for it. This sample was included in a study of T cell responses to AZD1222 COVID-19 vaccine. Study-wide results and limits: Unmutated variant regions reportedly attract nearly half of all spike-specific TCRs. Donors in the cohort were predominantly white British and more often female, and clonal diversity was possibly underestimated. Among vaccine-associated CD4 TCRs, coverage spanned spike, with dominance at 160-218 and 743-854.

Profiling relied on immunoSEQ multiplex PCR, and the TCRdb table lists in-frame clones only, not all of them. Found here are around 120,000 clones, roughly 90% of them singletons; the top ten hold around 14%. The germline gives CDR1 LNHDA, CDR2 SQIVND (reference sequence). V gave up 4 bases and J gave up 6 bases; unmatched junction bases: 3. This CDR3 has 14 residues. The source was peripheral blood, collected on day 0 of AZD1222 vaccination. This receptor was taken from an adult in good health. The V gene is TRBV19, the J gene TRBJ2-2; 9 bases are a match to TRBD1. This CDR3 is CASSKQGAPGELFF. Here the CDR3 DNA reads TGTGCCAGTAGTAAACAGGGGGCTCCCGGGGAGCTGTTTTTT.